This T cell receptor (beta chain) was obtained from a study of human T cells and chemical hapten exposure. The overall study: Skin on the upper inner arm, roughly 2 cm by roughly 2 cm in size, was sensitized with 2% DPC. Study-level points and caveats: Patch test score was positively correlated with the counts of TCRs that had expanded at PT1. TCRs whose frequency exceeded 1 in 1000 remained the same following DPC sensitization.

This clonotype was seen repeatedly, ten times or more. The antigen is undetermined. TCRdb recomputed calls from the RACE reads with MiXCR, one row per CDR3 protein. The data hold about 34,000 distinct CDR3 sequences, with about 9.4% observed a single time. As to time point: pre-sensitization, week 0. The treatment is: therapeutic diphenylcyclopropenone sensitization with weekly scalp DPC. The starting material, unfractionated whole blood, was used for total RNA extraction. The CDR3 extends over 16 amino acids. The germline V and J ends were trimmed by 8 bases and 2 bases, with 17 bases remaining between them. The germline V gene encodes CDR1 KGHDR and CDR2 SFDVKD.

The chain links TRBV24-1 to TRBJ1-4, with no clear D. The sample in question was whole blood, obtained in connection with sensitization to the hapten diphenylcyclopropenone (DPC). The sequence was collected from a man over 45 with alopecia areata. Some clones in this sample may be carry-over from other donors' samples. Here the CDR3 reads CATIPVSNFTNEKLFF. Written as DNA, the CDR3 is TGTGCCACCATTCCTGTCAGTAACTTTACTAATGAAAAACTGTTTTTT.